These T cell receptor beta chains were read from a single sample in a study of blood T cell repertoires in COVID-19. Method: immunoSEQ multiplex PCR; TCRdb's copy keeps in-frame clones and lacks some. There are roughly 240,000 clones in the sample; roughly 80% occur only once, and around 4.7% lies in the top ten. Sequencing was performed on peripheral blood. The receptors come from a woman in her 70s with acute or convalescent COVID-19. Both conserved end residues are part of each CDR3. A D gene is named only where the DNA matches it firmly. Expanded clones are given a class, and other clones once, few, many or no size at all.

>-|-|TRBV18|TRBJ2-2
CASSPKAQGPANTGELFF
TGTGCCAGCTCACCAAAGGCACAGGGCCCTGCGAACACCGGGGAGCTGTTTTTT
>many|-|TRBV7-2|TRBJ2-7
CASSLAVSSYEQYF
TGTGCCAGCAGCTTAGCGGTCAGCTCCTACGAGCAGTACTTC
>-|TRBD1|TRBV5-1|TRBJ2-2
CASSWTGVAGELFF
TGCGCCAGCAGCTGGACAGGGGTCGCCGGGGAGCTGTTTTTT
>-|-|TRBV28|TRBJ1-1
CASSGHKNTEAFF
TGTGCCAGCAGTGGGCATAAGAACACTGAAGCTTTCTTT
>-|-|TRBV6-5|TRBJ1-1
CASSLTDFWQEAFF
TGTGCCAGCAGTCTCACCGATTTTTGGCAGGAAGCTTTCTTT
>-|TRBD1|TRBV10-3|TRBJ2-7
CAISVQQGANPIYYYEQYF
TGTGCCATCAGTGTCCAACAGGGGGCGAACCCCATCTACTACTACGAGCAGTACTTC
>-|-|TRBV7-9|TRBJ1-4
CASSLVPDEKLFF
TGTGCCAGCAGCTTAGTCCCCGATGAAAAACTGTTTTTT
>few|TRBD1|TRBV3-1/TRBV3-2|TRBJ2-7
CASSQGTGGNYEQYF
TGTGCCAGCAGCCAAGGGACAGGGGGGAACTACGAGCAGTACTTC
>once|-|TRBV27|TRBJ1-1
CASSRAQALNTEAFF
TGTGCCAGCAGTAGAGCACAGGCCTTGAACACTGAAGCTTTCTTT
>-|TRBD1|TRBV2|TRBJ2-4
CASSERTGKNIQYF
TGTGCCAGCAGTGAAAGGACAGGGAAAAACATTCAGTACTTC
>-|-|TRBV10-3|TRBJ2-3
CAISAGAATDTQYF
TGTGCCATCAGCGCGGGGGCCGCCACAGATACGCAGTATTTT
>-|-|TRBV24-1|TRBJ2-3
CATSDFDRDTQYF
TGTGCCACCAGTGATTTTGACAGGGATACGCAGTATTTT
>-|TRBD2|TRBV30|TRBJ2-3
CAWSRPSGGFRGTDTQYF
TGTGCCTGGAGTAGACCTAGCGGGGGGTTTCGGGGCACAGATACGCAGTATTTT
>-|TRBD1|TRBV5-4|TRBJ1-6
CASSSDRVGISPLHF
TGTGCCAGCAGCTCTGACAGGGTAGGGATCTCACCCCTCCACTTT
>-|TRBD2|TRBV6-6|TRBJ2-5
CASSPRAASGVEETQYF
TGTGCCAGCAGTCCCCGTGCGGCTAGCGGGGTTGAGGAGACCCAGTACTTC
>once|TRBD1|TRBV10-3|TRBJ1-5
CAISPGQGGNQPQHF
TGTGCCATCAGTCCGGGACAGGGAGGCAATCAGCCCCAGCATTTT
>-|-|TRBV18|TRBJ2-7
CASSPGRGYEQYF
TGTGCCAGCTCACCAGGGCGGGGATACGAGCAGTACTTC
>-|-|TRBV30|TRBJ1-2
CAWSVREGLYGYTF
TGTGCCTGGAGTGTACGGGAGGGGCTCTATGGCTACACCTTC
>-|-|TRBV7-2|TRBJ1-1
CASSLMGHLNTEAFF
TGTGCCAGCAGCTTAATGGGACACTTGAACACTGAAGCTTTCTTT
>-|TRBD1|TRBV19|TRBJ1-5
CASSILTGDQPQHF
TGTGCCAGTAGTATCCTGACAGGGGATCAGCCCCAGCATTTT
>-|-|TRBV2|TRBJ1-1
CASTGAGMNTEAFF
TGTGCCAGCACTGGGGCTGGGATGAACACTGAAGCTTTCTTT
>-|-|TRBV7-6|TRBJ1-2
CASSPQGRARYGYTF
TGTGCCAGCAGTCCGCAGGGGAGGGCTAGGTATGGCTACACCTTC
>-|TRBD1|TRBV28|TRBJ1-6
CASTPGTAYNSPLHF
TGTGCCAGCACTCCCGGGACAGCCTATAATTCACCCCTCCACTTT
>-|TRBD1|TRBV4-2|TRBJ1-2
CASSQEQAGGNYGYTF
TGTGCCAGCAGCCAAGAACAGGCAGGGGGAAACTATGGCTACACCTTC
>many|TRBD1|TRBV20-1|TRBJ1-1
CSASKEQGRLAFF
TGCAGTGCTAGTAAGGAACAGGGGCGGTTAGCTTTCTTT
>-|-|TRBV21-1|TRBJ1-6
CASSRRPSLHF
TGTGCCAGCAGCAGAAGGCCTAGCCTCCACTTT
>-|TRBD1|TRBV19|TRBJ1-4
CASDRKQGEKLFF
TGTGCCAGCGACAGAAAACAGGGGGAAAAACTGTTTTTT